The 5 T cell receptor beta chains reported below all come from one sample, sequenced in a study of neurological immune-mediated disorders (dated by TCRdb to between 2018 and 2021). Libraries were made using 5' RACE. Sequencing instrument: Illumina HiSeq 2500. In TCRdb, the public reads were trimmed at Q25 with fastp and aligned with MiXCR, with productive beta chains retained. Each record represents a unique CDR3 protein, reported with the most common genes and DNA among its rows. Recorded for this sample are some 68,000 distinct CDR3 sequences; about 13% of them occurred a single time. Together, the top ten hold roughly 4.5% of the sample. The sample's time point label, in plain terms: longitudinal time-point 1 (baseline). The source material was PBMCs. The receptors shown here come from a female donor with HTLV-1-associated myelopathy (HAM/TSP).

In its sample, this clonotype was seen many times. This chain uses TRBV6-6 with TRBJ2-2; TRBD2 aligns across 8 bases. CDR3 length equals 15 residues. J lost 5 bases, V lost 2 bases, and 4 bases had no gene match. CDR1 and CDR2 (germline): MNHNY, SVGAGI (reference sequence). The CDR3 here is CASSYAGGGTGELFF. The DNA for the CDR3 is TGTGCCAGCAGTTACGCGGGGGGCGGAACCGGGGAGCTGTTTTTT.

There are many counts of this clonotype. This chain uses TRBV14 with TRBJ2-7; D gene uncertain. The CDR3 has 17 amino acids. The germline V and J ends were trimmed by 3 bases and 5 bases, with 23 bases remaining between them. Germline V CDR1 and CDR2: SGHDN, FVKESK. DNA for the CDR3: TGTGCCAGCAGCCAGTTTTTGTCCCTGCGAGCCTTCGACGAGCAGTACTTC. Translation: CASSQFLSLRAFDEQYF.

This clonotype was counted many times. V is TRBV7-2 and J is TRBJ2-3, with TRBD2 matching over 11 bases. Looked up from germline, CDR1 is SGHTA and CDR2 is FQGNSA. This CDR3 contains 16 residues. The J segment lost 4 bases and the V segment lost 1 base, leaving 4 bases of the junction unmatched. The CDR3 DNA reads as TGTGCCAGCAGCTTAGTAGCGGGGGGGCTGGCAGATACGCAGTATTTT. It specifies CASSLVAGGLADTQYF.

This chain uses TRBV7-2 with TRBJ2-1; tentative D call: TRBD2 (7 bases). The CDR3 is 18 amino acids. Trimming took off 4 bases at V and 3 bases at J, with 22 bases between the two ends. Germline V gene lookup returns CDR1 SGHTA and CDR2 FQGNSA. This chain's CDR3 is CASSSRGGGPVVYNEQFF. CDR3 DNA: TGTGCCAGCAGCTCTCGCGGCGGGGGCCCAGTGGTCTACAATGAGCAGTTCTTC.

This clonotype was detected ten times or more. This chain joins TRBV9 and TRBJ2-3; 9 nucleotides match TRBD2. The V gene end was trimmed by 3 bases and the J gene end by 4 bases; junction bases not matched to a gene: 3. There are 14 residues in the CDR3. Germline CDR1 SGDLS, CDR2 YYNGEE. DNA for the CDR3: TGTGCCAGCAGCGAGTGGACTAGCGCAGATACGCAGTATTTT. This codes for CASSEWTSADTQYF.